The 5 T cell receptor beta chains in this list originate from one sample, sequenced in a study of technical replicates of blood from several donors. Sequencing was performed with immunoSEQ multiplex PCR; in TCRdb, only in-frame clones are kept and a portion is missing. The sample carries under 50,000 clones, about 96% recorded once. The sequenced sample was T cells isolated from PBMCs. These receptors were taken from a human donor in good health.

The chain links TRBV4-2 to TRBJ2-5; TRBD2 matches at 11 bases. This CDR3 region has 18 residues. Germline V lookup: CDR1 LGHNA, CDR2 YNFKEQ. Trimming at V came to 4 bases and at J to 4 bases, leaving 14 bases not matched to a gene. CDR3 sequence (DNA): TGTGCCAGCAGCCTGACTAGCGGGACTAAATCGGGAGGAGAGACCCAGTACTTC. Protein product: CASSLTSGTKSGGETQYF.

In this sample, this clone turned up once. V gene TRBV4-2 combines with J gene TRBJ2-2, with a possible D match to TRBD2 (6 bases). The CDR3 is 13 amino acids. Germline CDR1 and CDR2: LGHNA and YNFKEQ. V lost 2 bases to trimming and J lost 8 bases, with 9 bases between them. CDR3 nucleotides: TGTGCCAGCAGCCAAAGGCGGGATGGGGAGCTGTTTTTT. Translation: CASSQRRDGELFF.

The chain couples TRBV6-5 to TRBJ1-1; D may be TRBD1 (5 bases). CDR1 is MNHEY and CDR2 is SVGAGI in the germline V gene. The V gene lost 2 bases and the J gene lost 4 bases, with 8 bases spanning the gap. This CDR3 comprises 13 residues. This CDR3 is CASSYGGGTEAFF. CDR3 DNA: TGTGCCAGCAGTTACGGGGGAGGCACTGAAGCTTTCTTT.

This chain links TRBV27 with TRBJ2-7, with a possible D match to TRBD2 (5 bases). With 5 bases removed from V and 3 bases from J, the gap between germline ends came to 17 bases. The CDR3 is made up of 15 amino acids. The V gene's germline CDR1 is MNHEY and CDR2 SMNVEV (reference sequence). For the CDR3, the DNA is TGTGCCAGCAGTACGAGGGTTCCCCCTGTCTACGAGCAGTACTTC. Protein product: CASSTRVPPVYEQYF.

The chain links TRBV28 to TRBJ2-7; D gene ambiguous. Germline values: CDR1 MDHEN, CDR2 SYDVKM. CDR3 length: 12 residues. V was trimmed by 3 bases and J by 2 bases, leaving 5 bases between them. The CDR3 bases are TGTGCCAGCAGTTTTAGCACCTACGAGCAGTACTTC. Its translation is CASSFSTYEQYF.